This TCR beta chain appears in the sequencing data of a study of lymphopenia after photon versus proton radiotherapy. Findings of the study overall: After lymphocyte nadir, photon-treated repertoires showed oligoclonal expansion, especially CD8+ Temra. Authors raise, but do not show, better survival with proton therapy.

V was trimmed by 2 bases and J by 0 bases, leaving 13 bases between them. CDR1 GTSNPN and CDR2 SVGIG come from the germline V gene (reference sequence). The CDR3 is 16 residues long. Sequenced by immunoSEQ multiplex PCR; TCRdb stores in-frame clones only, minus some. Counted here are 35,000 to 45,000 clones, about 80% occurring once; the ten biggest clones make up roughly 23%. As concerns this clone: The target antigen is unknown.

The chain uses TRBV30 and TRBJ1-4; D remains ambiguous. The sequences come from peripheral blood, collected from a patient treated with proton-based radiotherapy. The sequence was collected from a woman aged 70 to 79 with pancreatic cancer. The CDR3 bases are TGTGCCTGGAGTCGCACTAGCGCGGCAACTAATGAAAAACTGTTTTTT. Its protein product is CAWSRTSAATNEKLFF. Full variable domain (remainder filled in from reference TRBV30 and TRBJ1-4): SQTIHQWPATLVQPVGSPLSLECTVEGTSNPNLYWYRQAAGRGLQLLFYSVGIGQISSEVPQNLSASRPQDRQFILSSKKLLLSDSGFYLCAWSRTSAATNEKLFFGSGTQLSVL.